Listed below are T cell receptor beta chains from one sample, sequenced in a study of blood T cell repertoires in COVID-19. Only in-frame clones appear in the TCRdb table, and some are missing; sequencing was by immunoSEQ multiplex PCR. The table lists about half a million clones, 70% to 90% of them singletons, with approximately 3.4% in the top ten. The specimen sequenced was peripheral blood. The receptor source for this set is a human donor in a cohort sampled during active COVID-19. Both conserved end residues are part of each CDR3. Each record gives: clone size, D gene, J gene, V gene, CDR3 DNA, CDR3 protein. A D gene is named only where the DNA matches it firmly. Rows may omit the clone size; those that give it use once, few, many or a size class.

clone_size: -
d_call: -
j_call: TRBJ2-7
v_call: TRBV7-9
cdr3_nt: TGTGCCAGCAGTTTCAGGGGATCGGGAGAGCAGTACTTC
cdr3_aa: CASSFRGSGEQYF

clone_size: -
d_call: TRBD1
j_call: TRBJ1-6
v_call: TRBV2
cdr3_nt: TGTGCCAGCAGTCTTATAGACAGGGACTCACCCCTCCACTTT
cdr3_aa: CASSLIDRDSPLHF

clone_size: -
d_call: -
j_call: TRBJ1-5
v_call: TRBV28
cdr3_nt: TGTGCCAGCAGTTTAAACCAGGGCCTGAATCAGCCCCAGCATTTT
cdr3_aa: CASSLNQGLNQPQHF

clone_size: -
d_call: TRBD1
j_call: TRBJ1-3
v_call: TRBV7-6
cdr3_nt: TGTGCCAGCAGCCCCCCGGACAGGGCTCCCTCTGGAAACACCATATATTTT
cdr3_aa: CASSPPDRAPSGNTIYF

clone_size: -
d_call: -
j_call: TRBJ1-1
v_call: TRBV7-2
cdr3_nt: TGTGCCAGCAGCTTACAGGGAGGGATTGTCACTGAAGCTTTCTTT
cdr3_aa: CASSLQGGIVTEAFF

clone_size: -
d_call: TRBD2
j_call: TRBJ2-1
v_call: TRBV5-1
cdr3_nt: TGCGCCAGCAAAGAGGGGACTAGCGCTTACAATGAGCAGTTCTTC
cdr3_aa: CASKEGTSAYNEQFF

clone_size: -
d_call: -
j_call: TRBJ1-6
v_call: TRBV25-1
cdr3_nt: TGTGCCAGCATTCCAAACTTCTATAATTCACCCCTCCACTTT
cdr3_aa: CASIPNFYNSPLHF

clone_size: -
d_call: TRBD2
j_call: TRBJ2-3
v_call: TRBV6-5
cdr3_nt: TGTGCCAGCAGTTACTCTAGCGGGAGGGCCGGTACGCAGTATTTT
cdr3_aa: CASSYSSGRAGTQYF

clone_size: -
d_call: -
j_call: TRBJ1-2
v_call: TRBV2
cdr3_nt: TGTGCCAGCAGAGCCGAACCAGCGGCCTATGGCTACACCTTC
cdr3_aa: CASRAEPAAYGYTF

clone_size: -
d_call: TRBD1
j_call: TRBJ1-1
v_call: TRBV9
cdr3_nt: TGTGCCAGCAGCCACCGGGACAGGGGGTACGAAGCTTTCTTT
cdr3_aa: CASSHRDRGYEAFF

clone_size: -
d_call: -
j_call: TRBJ2-6
v_call: TRBV27
cdr3_nt: TGTGCCAGCAGCCAGGGTACTGGGGCCAACGTCCTGACTTTC
cdr3_aa: CASSQGTGANVLTF

clone_size: -
d_call: -
j_call: TRBJ1-5
v_call: TRBV21-1
cdr3_nt: TGTGCCAGCAGCAAGGGTAGGACAGCGGATCAGCCCCAGCATTTT
cdr3_aa: CASSKGRTADQPQHF

clone_size: -
d_call: -
j_call: TRBJ1-1
v_call: TRBV7-3
cdr3_nt: TGTGCCAGCAGCTTAGGTCGGGTCACTGAAGCTTTCTTT
cdr3_aa: CASSLGRVTEAFF

clone_size: -
d_call: -
j_call: TRBJ1-5
v_call: TRBV18
cdr3_nt: TGTGCCAGCTCACCAATAACTACAGGGTTGGCTCAGCCCCAGCATTTT
cdr3_aa: CASSPITTGLAQPQHF

clone_size: -
d_call: TRBD2
j_call: TRBJ2-1
v_call: TRBV7-9
cdr3_nt: TGTGCCAGCAGCCCCCAGTCCCGGGACAGGACTAGCGGGATTCGGGTGCAGTTCTTC
cdr3_aa: CASSPQSRDRTSGIRVQFF

clone_size: -
d_call: TRBD1
j_call: TRBJ2-6
v_call: TRBV9
cdr3_nt: TGTGCCAGCAGCGTAGGACAGGGGAAAGCTGGGGCCAACGTCCTGACTTTC
cdr3_aa: CASSVGQGKAGANVLTF

clone_size: -
d_call: TRBD2
j_call: TRBJ2-7
v_call: TRBV5-1
cdr3_nt: TGCGCCAGCAGCTTCGGACTAGCGGGTCGGAACGAGCAGTACTTC
cdr3_aa: CASSFGLAGRNEQYF

clone_size: -
d_call: -
j_call: TRBJ2-3
v_call: TRBV13
cdr3_nt: TGTGCCAGCAGCTACAGGCAACAGGGCACAGATACGCAGTATTTT
cdr3_aa: CASSYRQQGTDTQYF

clone_size: -
d_call: -
j_call: TRBJ2-7
v_call: TRBV6-5
cdr3_nt: TGTGCCACCACATTAACAGGGTCTAGCTCCTACGAGCAGTACTTC
cdr3_aa: CATTLTGSSSYEQYF

clone_size: once
d_call: TRBD1
j_call: TRBJ1-5
v_call: TRBV19
cdr3_nt: TGTGCCAGTAGTCCGAGGACAGGGGGCGCTGGTAATCAGCCCCAGCATTTT
cdr3_aa: CASSPRTGGAGNQPQHF

clone_size: -
d_call: TRBD1
j_call: TRBJ2-7
v_call: TRBV14
cdr3_nt: TGTGCCAGCAGCCCGGACAGGATCAGGCAGTACTTC
cdr3_aa: CASSPDRIRQYF

clone_size: few
d_call: -
j_call: TRBJ1-2
v_call: TRBV25-1
cdr3_nt: TGTGCCAGCAGCGGGAGAGGGGTCTATGGCTACACCTTC
cdr3_aa: CASSGRGVYGYTF

clone_size: -
d_call: -
j_call: TRBJ2-2
v_call: TRBV5-8
cdr3_nt: TGTGCCAGCAGCTTAATGAGGACCGGGGAGCTGTTTTTT
cdr3_aa: CASSLMRTGELFF

clone_size: few
d_call: -
j_call: TRBJ2-2
v_call: TRBV6-5
cdr3_nt: TGTGCCAGCAGTCTCTCCCTCAGTGCCGGGGAGCTGTTTTTT
cdr3_aa: CASSLSLSAGELFF

clone_size: -
d_call: TRBD1
j_call: TRBJ2-5
v_call: TRBV20-1
cdr3_nt: TGCAGTGCTAGTCCCCAGGGGGTGGTGGAGACCCAGTACTTC
cdr3_aa: CSASPQGVVETQYF

clone_size: -
d_call: TRBD2
j_call: TRBJ2-3
v_call: TRBV29-1
cdr3_nt: TGCAGCGTGGGGCTAGCGGGACGAACAGATACGCAGTATTTT
cdr3_aa: CSVGLAGRTDTQYF

clone_size: -
d_call: TRBD1
j_call: TRBJ1-2
v_call: TRBV28
cdr3_nt: TGTGCCAGCAGTACCCCGGGACAGGGCCCTCTTAGGGATGGCTACACCTTC
cdr3_aa: CASSTPGQGPLRDGYTF

clone_size: -
d_call: TRBD1
j_call: TRBJ1-4
v_call: TRBV7-3
cdr3_nt: TGTGCCAGCAGATACCCCATCCCGGACAGGCCCAGGGGAACTAATGAAAAACTGTTTTTT
cdr3_aa: CASRYPIPDRPRGTNEKLFF

clone_size: few
d_call: -
j_call: TRBJ1-1
v_call: TRBV6-5
cdr3_nt: TGTGCCAGCAGGGGAGTCGGCACTGAAGCTTTCTTT
cdr3_aa: CASRGVGTEAFF

clone_size: few
d_call: -
j_call: TRBJ2-5
v_call: TRBV21-1
cdr3_nt: TGTGCCAGCAGCAACCCTAGCGGGAGGAAGAGAGAGACCCAGTACTTC
cdr3_aa: CASSNPSGRKRETQYF

clone_size: -
d_call: TRBD2
j_call: TRBJ2-7
v_call: TRBV5-4
cdr3_nt: TGTGCCAGCAGCCTGGGACTAGCGGGTCCGACCTACGAGCAGTACTTC
cdr3_aa: CASSLGLAGPTYEQYF

clone_size: few
d_call: -
j_call: TRBJ2-5
v_call: TRBV7-9
cdr3_nt: TGTGCCAGCAGCTTAGGTCAGGGGGGACCGGAGACCCAGTACTTC
cdr3_aa: CASSLGQGGPETQYF

clone_size: -
d_call: -
j_call: TRBJ1-1
v_call: TRBV28
cdr3_nt: TGTGCCAGCAGTTCCGAGATTAACACTGAAGCTTTCTTT
cdr3_aa: CASSSEINTEAFF

clone_size: -
d_call: -
j_call: TRBJ2-1
v_call: TRBV18
cdr3_nt: TGTGCCAGCTCACGCCTCATGGGGCAGTCCTACAATGAGCAGTTCTTC
cdr3_aa: CASSRLMGQSYNEQFF

clone_size: -
d_call: TRBD1
j_call: TRBJ2-1
v_call: TRBV27
cdr3_nt: TGTGCCAGCAGTTTATCGGCGGACAGGCTCCCAACCTACAATGAGCAGTTCTTC
cdr3_aa: CASSLSADRLPTYNEQFF

clone_size: once
d_call: -
j_call: TRBJ2-1
v_call: TRBV30
cdr3_nt: TGTGCCTGGAGGTGGACAGCCTACAATGAGCAGTTCTTC
cdr3_aa: CAWRWTAYNEQFF